This T cell receptor beta chain was retrieved from a study of cytomegalovirus exposure and HLA in healthy donors. At the level of the study: Later, an analysis reported that the 120 or so validation repertoires had used the same platform as the 550 to 750 first-cohort repertoires. Broader study findings: There were 150 to 200 TCR beta chains listed as cytomegalovirus-associated. The tendency of first-cohort TCR clusters to co-occur in the 110 or so validation repertoires emerged from a later analysis.

As concerns this clone: Its target is unknown. Other DNA sequences in this sample translate to the same CDR3.

Assay used: immunoSEQ multiplex PCR; TCRdb lists only in-frame clones, some missing. Among some 250,000 clones, roughly 89% were seen once, and the ten largest hold roughly 0.4%. The sequencing input was PBMCs. The source is a young woman in good health and CMV-seronegative.

CDR3 DNA: TGTGCCAGCAGTCCCGGACAGGGGGAGACCCAGTACTTC. Translated: CASSPGQGETQYF. The rearrangement links TRBV28 to TRBJ2-5; 9 nucleotides match TRBD1. The germline V gene encodes CDR1 MDHEN and CDR2 SYDVKM. The CDR3 runs 13 residues. V gave up 5 bases and J gave up 5 bases; unmatched junction bases: 3.